This record covers a single TCR beta chain. Its antigen is currently not known. Base qualities are not at hand, and no much larger clone is one base apart. The sample belongs to a study of blood T cell repertoires in COVID-19 (TCRdb year 2020). For the wider study: Samples covering the acute and convalescent phases of COVID-19 were provided by collaborators in the United States, Italy and Spain. The prospective study material was composed of cDNA or gDNA derived from T cells, B-cell-depleted T cells, or PBMCs. Deeply sampled blood TCRbeta repertoires from subjects exposed to, actively infected with, or recovered from COVID-19 were included in the dataset. A freely available public database, intended as a resource for researchers studying the immune response to SARS-CoV-2, is where the repertoires were released. The samples were drawn from the first 160 participants of the ongoing ImmuneRACE study and from 1,254 subjects provided by 6 global collaborators. Nearly every sample came with metadata listing a de-identified subject ID, COVID-19 status, age in years and sex. HLA class I and class II types, where available, came from metadata supplied by the sample provider rather than from assay-based typing. Overall study outcomes, separate from this receptor: How much clinical and demographic metadata was included differed by source and by participant, and the metadata was provided uncurated.

CDR1 and CDR2 are drawn from the germline V gene: MNHEY, SVGAGI. From the cysteine up to the phenylalanine, the CDR3 has a length of 15 residues. Only CDR3 DNA is held: 45 bases, read in frame from base 1. V lost 5 bases and J lost 1 base, and the count of bases not matched to a germline gene is 6. The immunoSEQ Assay, a bias-controlled multiplex PCR, was used to amplify TCRbeta CDR3 regions from genomic DNA. From the authors' description of their analysis: The number of nucleated cells in each sample was estimated from the amplification of reference gene primers within the assay. To quantify the absolute abundance of each unique TCRbeta CDR3 rearrangement, sequence reads were collapsed and filtered. For each sample, productive Simpson clonality was calculated as the square root of Simpson's diversity index across productive rearrangements. What TCRdb holds here is the immuneACCESS table cut down to in-frame rearrangements. Part of the clones is not present; checked against another copy, under half of the missing clones reflect an unresolved V gene, and the others are unexplained. The DNA was the basis for D and trimming; V, J and clone size are from that table. Across this sample there are tens of thousands of clones, with 90% seen only once. The ten largest clones represent around 1.3% of the sample.

Whole blood was collected in K2EDTA tubes by collaborating institutions according to the institutions' own protocols. For TCRbeta analysis, collaborators shipped samples in one of three forms: frozen whole blood, isolated PBMCs, or DNA extracted from either of those sample types. The clonotype was recovered from a man aged 55 to 70 with acute or convalescent COVID-19. The sample consisted of peripheral blood. Rearrangement joined TRBV6-5 to TRBJ1-1; TRBD1 fits 8 bases in the junction. The base sequence is TGTGCCAGCAGTCCCCGGACAGGGCGGAACACTGAAGCTTTCTTT. This gives the protein CASSPRTGRNTEAFF.